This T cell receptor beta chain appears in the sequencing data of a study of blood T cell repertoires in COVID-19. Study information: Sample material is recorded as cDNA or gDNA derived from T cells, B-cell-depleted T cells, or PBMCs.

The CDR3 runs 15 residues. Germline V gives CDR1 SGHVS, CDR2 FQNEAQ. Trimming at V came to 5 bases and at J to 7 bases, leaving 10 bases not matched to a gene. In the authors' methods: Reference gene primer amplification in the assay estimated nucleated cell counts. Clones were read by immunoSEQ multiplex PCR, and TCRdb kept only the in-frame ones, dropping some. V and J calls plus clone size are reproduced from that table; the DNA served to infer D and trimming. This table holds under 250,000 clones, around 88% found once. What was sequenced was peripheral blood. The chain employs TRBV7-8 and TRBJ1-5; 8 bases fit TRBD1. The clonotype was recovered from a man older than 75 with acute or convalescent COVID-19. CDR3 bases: TGTGCCAGCAGCACCCCAGGGGGCGCGGGACAGCCCCAGCATTTT. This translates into CASSTPGGAGQPQHF.